This TCR beta chain stems from a study of T cells in Graves' hyperthyroidism and ophthalmopathy. Study results and limitations: Ophthalmopathy was identified by the model a median about 6.8 months ahead of onset.

This clonotype was found a few times. Its antigen is not known. This CDR3 region has 16 residues. Germline V gene data show CDR1 as SQVTM and CDR2 as ANQGSEA. V lost 6 bases, J lost 5 bases, and 12 bases stayed unmatched. It was RNA transcripts that yielded the amplified TCR beta CDR3 regions. Initially, a first-round RT-PCR of the TCR CDR3 employed the HTBI primer set. TCRdb re-derived calls from the multiplex PCR reads in MiXCR, one entry per CDR3 protein. The sample gives roughly 660,000 distinct CDR3 sequences, approximately 15% of which show up once; around 15% is in the top ten. The chain uses TRBV29-1 and TRBJ1-6; TRBD1 agrees at 8 bases. The sample was blood. The source is a man over 45 with Graves' hyperthyroidism. Here the CDR3 reads CSVQLTGGTNNSPLHF. The CDR3 region has the DNA TGCAGCGTCCAACTCACAGGGGGAACGAATAATTCACCCCTCCACTTT.